The rows below give T cell receptor beta chains drawn from one sample of a study of T cells in Graves' hyperthyroidism and ophthalmopathy. TCRdb re-called the multiplex PCR reads with MiXCR, one entry per CDR3 protein. The table lists 550,000 to 700,000 distinct CDR3 sequences, roughly 50% of them singletons, with under 20% in the top ten. Sequenced sample: peripheral blood or thyroid tissue (not recorded which). The receptors were gathered from an adult woman with Graves' disease, either hyperthyroidism or ophthalmopathy (not recorded which). Each CDR3 is given with its conserved first and last residue.

v_gene: TRBV6-5; len: 14; j_gene: TRBJ1-5; CDR3aa: CASSSRVSNQPQHF
v_gene: TRBV29-1; len: 13; j_gene: TRBJ1-2; CDR3aa: CSVDRGENYGYTF
v_gene: TRBV4-1; len: 17; j_gene: TRBJ1-1; CDR3aa: CASSQTPLTGADTEAFF
v_gene: TRBV24-1; len: 15; j_gene: TRBJ2-2; CDR3aa: CATSGSGRDTGELFF
v_gene: TRBV10-3; len: 14; j_gene: TRBJ2-6; CDR3aa: CALRAAGTSDPLGF
v_gene: TRBV4-1; len: 16; j_gene: TRBJ1-3; CDR3aa: CASSQVHSFSGNTIYF
v_gene: TRBV5-6; len: 12; j_gene: TRBJ1-1; CDR3aa: CASSARGGVAFF
v_gene: TRBV28; len: 15; j_gene: TRBJ2-5; CDR3aa: CASSIGRWLQETQYF
v_gene: TRBV28; len: 18; j_gene: TRBJ2-7; CDR3aa: CASSLGQPGTSGLYEQYF
v_gene: TRBV11-2; len: 16; j_gene: TRBJ2-7; CDR3aa: CASRRITGGAFSEQYF
v_gene: TRBV14; len: 13; j_gene: TRBJ2-7; CDR3aa: CASSQVRWGEQYF
v_gene: TRBV6-2/TRBV6-3; len: 15; j_gene: TRBJ1-5; CDR3aa: CASRPGLSSNQPQHF
v_gene: TRBV7-2; len: 14; j_gene: TRBJ2-7; CDR3aa: CASSQTLAKYEQYF
v_gene: TRBV27; len: 15; j_gene: TRBJ1-2; CDR3aa: CASSTYRGQGYGYTF
v_gene: TRBV19; len: 14; j_gene: TRBJ1-1; CDR3aa: CASIGLLGSTEAFF
v_gene: TRBV20-1; len: 14; j_gene: TRBJ2-2; CDR3aa: CSASMGAKAGELFF
v_gene: TRBV6-5; len: 18; j_gene: TRBJ2-2; CDR3aa: CASRLHGTRNLNTGELFF
v_gene: TRBV10-3; len: 14; j_gene: TRBJ2-5; CDR3aa: CAISPASGQETQYF
v_gene: TRBV7-9; len: 13; j_gene: TRBJ1-1; CDR3aa: CASRWGEWTEAFF
v_gene: TRBV9; len: 15; j_gene: TRBJ1-1; CDR3aa: CASSREGQVGTEAFF
v_gene: TRBV20-1; len: 11; j_gene: TRBJ2-7; CDR3aa: CSARQGHEQYF
v_gene: TRBV10-3; len: 11; j_gene: TRBJ2-2; CDR3aa: CATQGTGELFF
v_gene: TRBV6-5; len: 14; j_gene: TRBJ2-5; CDR3aa: CASSYLAGVETQYF